This TCR beta chain was documented in a study of T cell responses to AZD1222 COVID-19 vaccine. CDR3 length: 16 residues. Per germline, CDR1 WNHNN and CDR2 SYGVQD (reference sequence). Trimming stripped 6 bases from V and 6 bases from J, with 20 bases between. Profiling relied on immunoSEQ multiplex PCR, and the TCRdb table lists in-frame clones only, not all of them. The data show about 160,000 clones, approximately 90% seen once. Study-level findings and limits: Donor demographics were predominantly white British with a female majority; clonal diversity may be underestimated. Unmutated variant regions reportedly attract nearly half of all spike-specific TCRs. CD4 TCRs linked to vaccination spanned spike, dominating at 160-218 and 743-854.

This clone appeared a single time. Its antigen is still unknown. The specimen was peripheral blood, collected on day 0 of AZD1222 vaccination. The rearrangement links TRBV10-1 to TRBJ2-2; tentatively, D is TRBD2 (6 bases). The TCR originated in an adult in good health. The CDR3 protein is CASRSTDKEGAGELFF. In DNA, the CDR3 is TGCGCCAGCAGGTCTACGGATAAGGAGGGAGCCGGGGAGCTGTTTTTT.